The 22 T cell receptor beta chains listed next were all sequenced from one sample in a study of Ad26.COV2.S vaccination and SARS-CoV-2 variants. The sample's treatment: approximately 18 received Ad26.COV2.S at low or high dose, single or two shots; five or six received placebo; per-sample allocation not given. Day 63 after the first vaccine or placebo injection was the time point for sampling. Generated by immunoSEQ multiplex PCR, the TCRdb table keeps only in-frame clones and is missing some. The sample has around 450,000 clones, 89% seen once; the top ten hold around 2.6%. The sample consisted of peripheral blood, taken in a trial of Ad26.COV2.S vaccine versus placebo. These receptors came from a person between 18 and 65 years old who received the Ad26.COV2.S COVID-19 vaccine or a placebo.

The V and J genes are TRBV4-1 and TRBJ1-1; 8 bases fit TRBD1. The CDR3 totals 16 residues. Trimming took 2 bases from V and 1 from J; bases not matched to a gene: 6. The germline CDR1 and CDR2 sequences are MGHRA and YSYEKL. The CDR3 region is CASSQRDRTSNTEAFF. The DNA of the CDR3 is TGCGCCAGCAGCCAACGGGACAGGACATCGAACACTGAAGCTTTCTTT.

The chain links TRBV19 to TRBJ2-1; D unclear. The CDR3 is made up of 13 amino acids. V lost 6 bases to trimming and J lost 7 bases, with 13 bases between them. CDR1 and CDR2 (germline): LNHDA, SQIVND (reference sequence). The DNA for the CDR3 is TGTGCCAGTAGCCTATTCTTTCATAATGAGCAGTTCTTC. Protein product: CASSLFFHNEQFF.

Written as DNA, the CDR3 is TGTGCCAGCAGCTCCCGGTCTAGGGGGAACGAGCAGTACTTC. Its translation is CASSSRSRGNEQYF. V and J are TRBV7-8 and TRBJ2-7; perhaps TRBD1 as D (6 bases). CDR1 and CDR2 (germline): SGHVS, FQNEAQ. The length of the CDR3 is 14 residues. With 4 bases removed from V and 5 bases from J, the gap between germline ends came to 15 bases.

The CDR3 DNA follows: TGCGCCAGCAGCCGCCCGGGCCCGCCCAGCACAGATACGCAGTATTTT. Its translation: CASSRPGPPSTDTQYF. The chain recombines TRBV5-1 with TRBJ2-3, with D unclear. CDR1 SGHRS and CDR2 YFSETQ come from the germline V gene. The V gene lost 4 bases and the J gene lost 0 bases, with 15 bases spanning the gap. The CDR3 is made up of 16 amino acids.

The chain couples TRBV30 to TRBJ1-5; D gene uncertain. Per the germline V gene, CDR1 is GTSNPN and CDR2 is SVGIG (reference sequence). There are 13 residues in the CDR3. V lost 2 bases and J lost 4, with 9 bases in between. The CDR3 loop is CAWSSQTNQPQHF. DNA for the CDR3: TGTGCCTGGAGTTCACAGACTAATCAGCCCCAGCATTTT. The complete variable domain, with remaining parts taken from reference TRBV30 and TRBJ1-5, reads SQTIHQWPATLVQPVGSPLSLECTVEGTSNPNLYWYRQAAGRGLQLLFYSVGIGQISSEVPQNLSASRPQDRQFILSSKKLLLSDSGFYLCAWSSQTNQPQHFGDGTRLSIL.

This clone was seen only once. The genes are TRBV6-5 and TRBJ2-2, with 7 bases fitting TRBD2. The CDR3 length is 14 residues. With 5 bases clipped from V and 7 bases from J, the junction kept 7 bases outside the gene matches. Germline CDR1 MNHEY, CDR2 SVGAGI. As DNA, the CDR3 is TGTGCCAGCAGTAAATGGACTAGATACGGGGAGCTGTTTTTT. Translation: CASSKWTRYGELFF.

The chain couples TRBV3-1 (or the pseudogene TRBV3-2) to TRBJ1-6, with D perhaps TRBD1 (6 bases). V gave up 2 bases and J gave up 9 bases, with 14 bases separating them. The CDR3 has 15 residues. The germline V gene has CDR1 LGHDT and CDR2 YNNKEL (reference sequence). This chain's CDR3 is CASSQWGGASSPLHF. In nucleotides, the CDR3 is TGTGCCAGCAGCCAATGGGGGGGCGCGTCTTCACCCCTCCACTTT.

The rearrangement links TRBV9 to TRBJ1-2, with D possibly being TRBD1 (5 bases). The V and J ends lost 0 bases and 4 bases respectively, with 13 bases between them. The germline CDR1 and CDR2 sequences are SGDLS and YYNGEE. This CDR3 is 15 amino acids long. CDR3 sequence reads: CASSVGRGGLYGYTF. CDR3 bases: TGTGCCAGCAGCGTAGGTAGGGGCGGACTCTATGGCTACACCTTC.

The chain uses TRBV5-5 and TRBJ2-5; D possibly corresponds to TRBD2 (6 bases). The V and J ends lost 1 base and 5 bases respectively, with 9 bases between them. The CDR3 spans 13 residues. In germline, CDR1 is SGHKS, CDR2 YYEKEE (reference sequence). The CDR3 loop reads CASSLLGRETQYF. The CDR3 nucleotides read TGTGCCAGCAGCTTGTTAGGGAGGGAGACCCAGTACTTC.

The CDR3 region is CASSPVGQGSNSPLHF. CDR3 in DNA: TGTGCCAGCTCACCAGTCGGTCAGGGTAGTAATTCACCCCTCCACTTT. The V call is TRBV18, the J call TRBJ1-6; D perhaps matches TRBD1 (5 bases). This CDR3 comprises 16 residues. Germline V gene lookup returns CDR1 KGHSH and CDR2 LQKENI. V lost 2 bases and J lost 6, with 14 bases in between.

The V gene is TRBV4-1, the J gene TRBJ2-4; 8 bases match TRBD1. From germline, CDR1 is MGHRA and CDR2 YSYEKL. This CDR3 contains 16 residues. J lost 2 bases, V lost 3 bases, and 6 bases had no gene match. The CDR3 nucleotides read TGCGCCAGCAGCCACACAGGGGGGATGTCCAAAAACATTCAGTACTTC. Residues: CASSHTGGMSKNIQYF.

The CDR3 sequence is CASSLDGRAPGELFF. In DNA, the CDR3 is TGCGCCAGCAGCTTGGATGGCAGGGCCCCCGGGGAGCTGTTTTTT. J is TRBJ2-2 and V is TRBV5-1; tentatively, D is TRBD1 (5 bases). V lost 0 bases to trimming and J lost 6 bases, with 12 bases between them. The length of the CDR3 is 15 residues. Germline CDR1 and CDR2: SGHRS and YFSETQ.

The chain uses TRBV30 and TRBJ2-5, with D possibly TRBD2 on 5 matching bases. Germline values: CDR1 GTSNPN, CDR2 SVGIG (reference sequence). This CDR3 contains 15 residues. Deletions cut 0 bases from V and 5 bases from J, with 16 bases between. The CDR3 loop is CAWSVPGLPAETQYF. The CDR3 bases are TGTGCCTGGAGTGTACCCGGACTGCCTGCCGAGACCCAGTACTTC.

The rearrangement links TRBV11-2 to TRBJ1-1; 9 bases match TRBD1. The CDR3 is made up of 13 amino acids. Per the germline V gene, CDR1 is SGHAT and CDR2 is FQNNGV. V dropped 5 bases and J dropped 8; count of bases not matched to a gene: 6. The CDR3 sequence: CASSATGGGEAFF. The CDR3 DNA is TGTGCCAGCAGCGCTACAGGGGGCGGAGAAGCTTTCTTT.

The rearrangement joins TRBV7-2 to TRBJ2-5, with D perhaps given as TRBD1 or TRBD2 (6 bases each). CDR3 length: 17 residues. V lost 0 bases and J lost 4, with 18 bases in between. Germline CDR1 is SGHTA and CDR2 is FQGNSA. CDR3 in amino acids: CASSLAGTWGAGETQYF. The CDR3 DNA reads TGTGCCAGCAGCTTAGCGGGAACTTGGGGGGCTGGAGAGACCCAGTACTTC.

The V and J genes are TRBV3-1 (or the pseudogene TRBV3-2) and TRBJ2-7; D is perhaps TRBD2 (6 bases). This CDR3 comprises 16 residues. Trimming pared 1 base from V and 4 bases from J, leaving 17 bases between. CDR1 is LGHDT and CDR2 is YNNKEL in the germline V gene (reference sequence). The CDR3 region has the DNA TGTGCCAGCAGCCAAGTCGGGGACTCCCACAAGTACGAGCAGTACTTC. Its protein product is CASSQVGDSHKYEQYF.

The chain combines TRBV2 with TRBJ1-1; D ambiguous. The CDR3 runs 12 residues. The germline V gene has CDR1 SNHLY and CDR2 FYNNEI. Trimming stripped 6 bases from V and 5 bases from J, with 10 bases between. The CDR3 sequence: CASRTYGTEAFF. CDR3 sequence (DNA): TGTGCCAGCAGGACTTATGGAACTGAAGCTTTCTTT.

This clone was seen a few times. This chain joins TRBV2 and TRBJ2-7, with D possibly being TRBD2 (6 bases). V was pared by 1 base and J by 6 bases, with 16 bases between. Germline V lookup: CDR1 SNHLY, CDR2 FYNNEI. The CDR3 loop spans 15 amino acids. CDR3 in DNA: TGTGCCAGCAGTGAAGGATCGGCCGGGCGGGGCGAGCAGTACGTC. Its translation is CASSEGSAGRGEQYV.

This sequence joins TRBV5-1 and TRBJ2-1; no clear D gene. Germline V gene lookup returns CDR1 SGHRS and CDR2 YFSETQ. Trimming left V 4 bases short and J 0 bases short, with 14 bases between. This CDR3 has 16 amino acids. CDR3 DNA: TGCGCCAGCAGCAGCTTTGGCCGGCCCTCCTACAATGAGCAGTTCTTC. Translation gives CASSSFGRPSYNEQFF. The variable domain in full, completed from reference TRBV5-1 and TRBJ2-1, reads KAGVTQTPRYLIKTRGQQVTLSCSPISGHRSVSWYQQTPGQGLQFLFEYFSETQRNKGNFPGRFSGRQFSNSRSEMNVSTLELGDSALYLCASSSFGRPSYNEQFFGPGTRLTVL.

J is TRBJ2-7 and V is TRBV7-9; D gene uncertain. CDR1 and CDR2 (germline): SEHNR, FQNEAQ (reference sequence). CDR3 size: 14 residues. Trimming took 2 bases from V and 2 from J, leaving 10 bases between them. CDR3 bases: TGTGCCAGCAGCTTATTCCGGCTCCCCTACGAGCAGTACTTC. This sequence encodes CASSLFRLPYEQYF.

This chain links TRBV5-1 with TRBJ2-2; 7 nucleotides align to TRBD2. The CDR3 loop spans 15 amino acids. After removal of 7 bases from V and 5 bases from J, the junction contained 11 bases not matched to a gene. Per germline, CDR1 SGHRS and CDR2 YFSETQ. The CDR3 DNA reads TGCGCCAGCCGCCCCGTAGCGGGTTGGACCGGGGAGCTGTTTTTT. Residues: CASRPVAGWTGELFF.

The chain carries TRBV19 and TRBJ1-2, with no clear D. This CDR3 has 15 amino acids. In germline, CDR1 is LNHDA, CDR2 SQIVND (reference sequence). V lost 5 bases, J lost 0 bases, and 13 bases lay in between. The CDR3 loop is CASSLTDSANYGYTF. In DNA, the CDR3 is TGTGCCAGTAGTTTGACGGATTCAGCTAACTATGGCTACACCTTC. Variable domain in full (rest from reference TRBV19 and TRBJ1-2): DGGITQSPKYLFRKEGQNVTLSCEQNLNHDAMYWYRQDPGQGLRLIYYSQIVNDFQKGDIAEGYSVSREKKESFPLTVTSAQKNPTAFYLCASSLTDSANYGYTFGSGTRLTVV.